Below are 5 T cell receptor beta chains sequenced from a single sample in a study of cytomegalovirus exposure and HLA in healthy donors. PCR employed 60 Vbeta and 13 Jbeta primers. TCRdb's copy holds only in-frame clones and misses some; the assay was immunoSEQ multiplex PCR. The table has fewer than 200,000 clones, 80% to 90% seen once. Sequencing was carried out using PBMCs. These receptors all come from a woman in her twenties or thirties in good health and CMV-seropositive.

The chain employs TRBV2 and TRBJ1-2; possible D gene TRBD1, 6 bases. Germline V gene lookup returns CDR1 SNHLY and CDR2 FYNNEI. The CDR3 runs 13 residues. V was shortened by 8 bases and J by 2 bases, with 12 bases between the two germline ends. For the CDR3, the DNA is TGTGCCAGCTTGAGGGGACAAAACTATGGCTACACCTTC. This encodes CASLRGQNYGYTF.

The CDR3 is CASSVQIQNTEAFF. The CDR3, as DNA: TGTGCCAGCAGTGTACAGATCCAAAACACTGAAGCTTTCTTT. The chain is built from TRBV6-1 and TRBJ1-1, with no clear D. Trimming stripped 4 bases from V and 2 bases from J, with 11 bases between. The CDR3 has 14 residues. Germline V gene data show CDR1 as MNHNS and CDR2 as SASEGT.

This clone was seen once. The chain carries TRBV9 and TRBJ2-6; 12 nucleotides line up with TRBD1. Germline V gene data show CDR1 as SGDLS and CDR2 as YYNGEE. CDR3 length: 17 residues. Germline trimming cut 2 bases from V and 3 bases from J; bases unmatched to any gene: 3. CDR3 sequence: CASSVGTGGFGANVLTF. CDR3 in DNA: TGTGCCAGCAGCGTGGGGACAGGGGGCTTTGGGGCCAACGTCCTGACTTTC.

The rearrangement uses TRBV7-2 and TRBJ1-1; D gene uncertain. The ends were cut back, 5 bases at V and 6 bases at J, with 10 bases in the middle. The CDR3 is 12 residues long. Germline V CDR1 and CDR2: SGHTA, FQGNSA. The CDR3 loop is CASSPRNSEAFF. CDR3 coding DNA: TGTGCCAGCAGCCCGCGAAACTCTGAAGCTTTCTTT.

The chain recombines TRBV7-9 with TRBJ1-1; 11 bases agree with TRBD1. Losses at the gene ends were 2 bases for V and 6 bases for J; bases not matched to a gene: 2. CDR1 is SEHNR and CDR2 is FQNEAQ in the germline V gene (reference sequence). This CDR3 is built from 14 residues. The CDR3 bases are TGTGCCAGCAGCTTACGGACAGGGGGCGCTGAAGCTTTCTTT. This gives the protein CASSLRTGGAEAFF.